The following is a TCR beta chain sequence with its context. Patients of the Seattle cohort, enrolled during active infection, were followed longitudinally. Source study methods: Nucleated cell number was recorded as an estimate derived from reference gene primer amplification. Assay: immunoSEQ multiplex PCR; the TCRdb copy retains only in-frame clones and omits some. Clone size and the V and J calls come from that table; the DNA yielded D and trimming. In the table there are about 390,000 clones, about 89% of which are singletons. This record belongs to a study of blood T cell repertoires in COVID-19. Study details: T cells, B-cell-depleted T cells, or PBMCs provided the cDNA or gDNA that served as material.

V lost 1 base to trimming and J lost 7 bases, with 10 bases between them. Germline V lookup: CDR1 MNHNS, CDR2 SASEGT. The CDR3 is 13 residues long. The origin of this receptor is a woman in her sixties with COVID-19, enrolled during active disease. The sequencing input was peripheral blood. The rearrangement uses TRBV6-1 and TRBJ1-2; possible D gene TRBD1, 6 bases. In DNA, the CDR3 is TGTGCCAGCAGTGAAGAGGGGGTTGGTGGCTACACCTTC. The encoded protein is CASSEEGVGGYTF.